The rows below give T cell receptor beta chains drawn from one sample of a study of cytomegalovirus exposure and HLA in healthy donors. Produced via immunoSEQ multiplex PCR; TCRdb's table is partial and in-frame only. Of about 60,000 clones in the sample, about 72% were seen once. The sequenced sample was PBMCs. These receptors were taken from a woman aged 35 to 49 in good health and CMV-seropositive. The CDR3 runs from the conserved cysteine through the conserved F or W. The listing skips clone size in some rows; elsewhere it reads once, few, many or a size class.

TRBV13	-	TRBJ2-5	CASSLGSGGWAQYF
TRBV7-6	-	TRBJ2-3	CASSDPIEGGTDTQYF
TRBV5-1	few	TRBJ1-4	CASSPDGRGSGEKLFF
TRBV9	-	TRBJ2-1	CASSVPSGGSYNEQFF
TRBV7-6	once	TRBJ1-1	CASSPAGVVNTEAFF
TRBV6-5	-	TRBJ1-5	CASSYAGSNQPQHF
TRBV10-1	-	TRBJ1-5	CASSRDSNQPQHF
TRBV6-6	-	TRBJ2-3	CASSYGGGATDTQYF
TRBV5-1	-	TRBJ2-7	CASKSRLASHDEQYF
TRBV5-1	-	TRBJ1-2	CASSPPGSPGYTF
TRBV5-1	few	TRBJ1-5	CASSLGGPGYQPQHF
TRBV7-9	-	TRBJ2-6	CASTAGSGANVLTF
TRBV14	-	TRBJ2-7	CASSTGQEYEQYF
TRBV19	-	TRBJ1-1	CASMSAGLNTEAFF
TRBV5-4	-	TRBJ1-1	CASTLGPVYMNTEAFF
TRBV4-1	-	TRBJ2-2	CASSRPGTGELFF
TRBV5-6	-	TRBJ2-7	CASSTGQSSYEQYF
TRBV25-1	few	TRBJ1-1	CASRYRSNTEAFF
TRBV5-8	-	TRBJ2-1	CASSLGQALDEQFF
TRBV2	-	TRBJ1-2	CASSEVRTGNYGYTF
TRBV6-1	few	TRBJ2-7	CASSPFTGPQYEQYF
TRBV19	few	TRBJ1-5	CASSQFQGRGNQPQHF
TRBV5-4	few	TRBJ2-3	CASSLWQESTDTQYF
TRBV9	-	TRBJ2-3	CASSAGVGLNTDTQYF
TRBV7-2	-	TRBJ2-3	CASSLVEVKTQYF
TRBV19	-	TRBJ1-3	CASTQDRARNTIYF
TRBV5-8	-	TRBJ2-7	CASSPDRVAPEQYF
TRBV6-1	-	TRBJ1-6	CASSQRENSPLHF
TRBV7-6	-	TRBJ2-2	CASSATSGGGTYTGELFF
TRBV7-2	-	TRBJ1-4	CASTPPGVRTGDEKLFF
TRBV19	-	TRBJ1-2	CASSILRGQDGYTF
TRBV29-1	-	TRBJ2-1	CSERRGTAFNEQFF
TRBV6-1	few	TRBJ2-7	CASSPSQGMKYEQYF
TRBV11-2	once	TRBJ2-3	CASSPHTDTQYF
TRBV9	once	TRBJ1-2	CASSAPPRDYGYTF
TRBV9	-	TRBJ2-3	CASSVALTSGGSDTQYF
TRBV7-8	-	TRBJ1-2	CASSLQGKANYGYTF
TRBV19	-	TRBJ2-5	CASSSRTGEAQETQYF
TRBV6-6	once	TRBJ2-7	CASSGGGNEQYF
TRBV7-2	-	TRBJ1-5	CASSSKTGEYQPQHF
TRBV4-1	-	TRBJ2-7	CASSFGQGGSYEQYF
TRBV5-1	-	TRBJ2-3	CASSFQGTDTQYF
TRBV7-6	-	TRBJ2-2	CASSPRPAGLTGELFF
TRBV5-1	-	TRBJ2-6	CASSSNPTGTGANVLTF
TRBV15	once	TRBJ1-4	CATSRDRRQLNEKLFF
TRBV9	-	TRBJ1-4	CASSPHLEGWSEKLFF